One and the same sample provided the 3 T cell receptor beta chains below, sequenced in a study of early T cells in non-severe SARS-CoV-2 infection (dated by TCRdb to the early 2020s). The method behind the library was 5' RACE. The sample was run on a NextSeq 500. TCRdb reran the public reads through fastp at Q25 and MiXCR, keeping productive beta chains. For every CDR3 protein sequence, its rows merge into one entry that carries the most common genes and DNA. The sample table lists fewer than 65,000 distinct CDR3 sequences, about a tenth of them with a count of one. The ten largest account for just under 15% of the sample. The sample taken for sequencing was whole blood. Source of these receptors: an adult who was a healthcare worker with PCR-confirmed SARS-CoV-2 infection or an uninfected control (not recorded which).

This clonotype was counted between two and nine times. The chain links TRBV7-9 to TRBJ2-2; D remains ambiguous. The CDR3 is 12 residues long. Trimming left V 5 bases short and J 6 bases short, with 7 bases between. Germline V gene sequence: CDR1 SEHNR, CDR2 FQNEAQ (reference sequence). The CDR3 protein is CASSRGPGELFF. For the CDR3, the DNA is TGTGCCAGCAGCCGAGGTCCCGGGGAGCTGTTTTTT.

In its sample, this clonotype was seen a few times. The chain carries TRBV7-8 and TRBJ2-3; D is undetermined. Germline V gene data show CDR1 as SGHVS and CDR2 as FQNEAQ. The ends were cut back, 1 base at V and 0 bases at J, with 11 bases in the middle. This CDR3 is 16 amino acids long. The CDR3: CASSLGGSLSTDTQYF. The CDR3 nucleotides read TGTGCCAGCAGCTTAGGAGGTTCCTTGAGCACAGATACGCAGTATTTT.

This clonotype was observed a handful of times. The V call is TRBV6-5, the J call TRBJ2-7, with 9 positions matching TRBD1. Germline lookup yields CDR1 MNHEY and CDR2 SVGAGI. CDR3 length: 16 residues. The V and J ends lost 4 bases and 5 bases, in that order; junction bases with no gene match: 12. In DNA, the CDR3 is TGTGCCAGCAGTTCCGACGGACAGGGGCCCGTCAACGAGCAGTACTTC. Protein product: CASSSDGQGPVNEQYF.